This T cell receptor beta chain was profiled in a study of Ad26.COV2.S vaccination and SARS-CoV-2 variants. The study, taken as a whole, reports: Ad26.COV2.S recipients had broader spike-specific TCRs (P = 0.0014). Recipients of either vaccine or placebo displayed similar breadth of non-spike TCRs.

Treatment specified: about 20 received Ad26.COV2.S at low or high dose, single or two shots; five or six received placebo; per-sample allocation not given. All samples were drawn on day 63, counting from the first vaccine or placebo injection. Built on an Ad26 vector, the vaccine expressed Wuhan-strain SARS-CoV-2 spike. In regard to this clone: Antigen: not known. Other DNA sequences from this sample encode an identical CDR3 as well.

The assay was immunoSEQ multiplex PCR, and TCRdb's table has in-frame clones only and misses some. The table has hundreds of thousands of clones, 75% to 95% seen once; the top ten hold approximately 12%. V gave up 2 bases and J gave up 1 base, with 11 bases separating them. The CDR3 length is 16 residues. Germline loops: CDR1 LNHDA, CDR2 SQIVND (reference sequence). The sample in question was peripheral blood, obtained in a trial of Ad26.COV2.S vaccine versus placebo. The chain joins TRBV19 to TRBJ2-2, with D unclear. The clonotype originates from a person between 18 and 60 years old who received the Ad26.COV2.S COVID-19 vaccine or a placebo. The CDR3 loop reads CASSIKRRMNTGELFF. The CDR3 nucleotides read TGTGCCAGTAGTATAAAACGACGGATGAACACCGGGGAGCTGTTTTTT.